What follows are 20 T cell receptor beta chains derived from one specimen sequenced in a study of chemoradiotherapy in HPV16-positive cancers. Repertoires were generated with immunoSEQ multiplex PCR, while TCRdb's copy carries only in-frame clones and drops some. The table has 25,000 to 35,000 clones, approximately 88% seen once. The sequenced sample was blood, obtained from a patient who underwent chemoradiotherapy. Source of these receptors: a human donor with HPV-associated anogenital cancer.

This chain joins TRBV6-6 and TRBJ2-2, with 11 bases aligning to TRBD1. Germline V gene lookup returns CDR1 MNHNY and CDR2 SVGAGI (reference sequence). Trimming took 6 bases from V and 3 from J; bases not matched to a gene: 3. The CDR3 sequence is 15 residues long. The DNA of the CDR3 is TGTGCCAGCAGGTCGGGACAGGGGGACACCGGGGAGCTGTTTTTT. Amino acid sequence: CASRSGQGDTGELFF.

The chain has TRBV14 and TRBJ1-2, with D possibly matching TRBD1 (6 bases). Germline V gene lookup returns CDR1 SGHDN and CDR2 FVKESK. The CDR3 has 13 amino acids. Trimming pared 4 bases from V and 2 bases from J, leaving 8 bases between. In nucleotides, the CDR3 is TGTGCCAGCAGCCTCAGGGGCAACTATGGCTACACCTTC. It translates to CASSLRGNYGYTF.

The genes are TRBV18 and TRBJ1-2, with TRBD1 identical over 10 bases. Germline V CDR1 and CDR2: KGHSH, LQKENI. This CDR3 has 17 residues. V lost 4 bases, J lost 1 base, and 9 bases stayed unmatched. CDR3 DNA: TGTGCCAGCTCACTAGGACAGGGGGTTCCTGATAACTATGGCTACACCTTC. Its translation: CASSLGQGVPDNYGYTF.

The chain carries TRBV15 and TRBJ2-4; no definite D call. The ends were cut back, 0 bases at V and 0 bases at J, with 12 bases in the middle. Looked up from germline, CDR1 is LNHNV and CDR2 is YYDKDF (reference sequence). CDR3 length: 17 residues. The DNA for the CDR3 is TGTGCCACCAGCAGAGATATTGGAGTACTAGCCAAAAACATTCAGTACTTC. Translated: CATSRDIGVLAKNIQYF.

The chain recombines TRBV19 with TRBJ1-2, with D unresolved. The V gene lost 6 bases and the J gene lost 6 bases, with 11 bases spanning the gap. CDR1 is LNHDA and CDR2 is SQIVND in the germline V gene (reference sequence). There are 12 residues in the CDR3. The CDR3 DNA sequence: TGTGCCAGTAGGGAGGGTCCGGATGGCTACACCTTC. It encodes CASREGPDGYTF.

Only one count was recorded for this clone. The chain uses TRBV18 and TRBJ1-2; D is uncertain. The CDR3 length is 13 residues. Germline values: CDR1 KGHSH, CDR2 LQKENI. With 2 bases removed from V and 3 bases from J, the gap between germline ends came to 7 bases. In DNA, the CDR3 is TGTGCCAGCTCACCAGGGTCGGACTATGGCTACACCTTC. Amino acid sequence: CASSPGSDYGYTF. The full variable domain, with the rest looked up from reference TRBV18 and TRBJ1-2, is NAGVMQNPRHLVRRRGQEARLRCSPMKGHSHVYWYRQLPEEGLKFMVYLQKENIIDESGMPKERFSAEFPKEGPSILRIQQVVRGDSAAYFCASSPGSDYGYTFGSGTRLTVV.

The chain links TRBV28 to TRBJ1-6; D is unresolved. This CDR3 spans 16 amino acids. V was cut by 5 bases and J by 0 bases, with 11 bases left in between. CDR1 MDHEN and CDR2 SYDVKM come from the germline V gene. The CDR3 bases are TGTGCCAGCAGTCCCTCAGACCGCTCCTATAATTCACCCCTCCACTTT. Protein: CASSPSDRSYNSPLHF.

This clone was detected only once. The rearrangement uses TRBV9 and TRBJ2-1, with 15 bases identical to TRBD2. CDR1 and CDR2 from the germline V gene are SGDLS and YYNGEE. The junction had 12 bases not matched to a gene; V was cut back by 0 bases and J by 5 bases. The CDR3 consists of 20 residues. In DNA, the CDR3 is TGTGCCAGCAGCGTAGCGGGACTAGCGGGGGGTCGGGCCACGAACAATGAGCAGTTCTTC. It yields the protein CASSVAGLAGGRATNNEQFF.

The chain recombines TRBV9 with TRBJ1-2; D is uncertain. This CDR3 comprises 14 residues. V lost 0 bases and J lost 2, with 8 bases in between. Looked up from germline, CDR1 is SGDLS and CDR2 is YYNGEE. CDR3 protein: CASSVAAENYGYTF. In nucleotides, the CDR3 is TGTGCCAGCAGCGTAGCTGCAGAGAACTATGGCTACACCTTC.

The chain has TRBV10-1 and TRBJ2-7; D is unclear. There are 12 residues in the CDR3. Trimming removed 8 bases at V and 4 bases at J, with 12 bases between. Germline loops: CDR1 WNHNN, CDR2 SYGVQD (reference sequence). CDR3 amino acids: CASGAGFYEQYF. CDR3 sequence (DNA): TGCGCCAGCGGTGCCGGATTTTACGAGCAGTACTTC.

The rearrangement uses TRBV4-2 and TRBJ1-2; 8 bases are shared with TRBD1. This CDR3 spans 15 amino acids. CDR1 is LGHNA and CDR2 is YNFKEQ in the germline V gene. Trimming removed 0 bases from V and 6 bases from J; junction bases left unmatched: 6. CDR3 coding DNA: TGTGCCAGCAGCCAAGAACCTCAGGGGGCAGATGGCTACACCTTC. This gives the protein CASSQEPQGADGYTF.

The chain combines TRBV7-2 with TRBJ2-7, with 13 bases lining up with TRBD2. The CDR3 loop spans 18 amino acids. Germline assignment: CDR1 SGHTA and CDR2 FQGNSA. V shed 3 bases and J 7 bases; nucleotides not matched to a gene: 15. The CDR3 sequence is CASSFITGTSGKVGEQYF. The CDR3 DNA reads TGTGCCAGCAGCTTCATAACCGGGACTAGCGGGAAAGTGGGTGAGCAGTACTTC.

The chain employs TRBV28 and TRBJ2-5; TRBD2 aligns across 8 bases. Trimming cost V 8 bases and J 5 bases; bases outside gene matches: 10. Per the germline V gene, CDR1 is MDHEN and CDR2 is SYDVKM. The CDR3 has 14 residues. The CDR3: CASGGIAGKETQYF. In DNA form, the CDR3 reads TGTGCCAGCGGGGGGATAGCGGGAAAGGAGACCCAGTACTTC.

This clone has just one count. The rearrangement joins TRBV28 to TRBJ2-7; 9 nucleotides agree with TRBD2. Germline CDR1 reads MDHEN; CDR2 reads SYDVKM. V dropped 7 bases and J dropped 0; count of bases not matched to a gene: 4. This CDR3 has 14 residues. Here the CDR3 DNA reads TGTGCCAGCAATGAAGCGGGAGGCTCCTACGAGCAGTACTTC. Its protein product is CASNEAGGSYEQYF.

This clone was picked up one time. Other nucleotide sequences in the sample specify the same CDR3. This chain links TRBV14 with TRBJ2-2; D call uncertain. This CDR3 contains 15 residues. V dropped 0 bases and J dropped 2 bases, with 7 bases sitting between them. Germline CDR1 reads SGHDN; CDR2 reads FVKESK. The CDR3 DNA reads as TGTGCCAGCAGCCAAGAGCTAGGTAACACCGGGGAGCTGTTTTTT. Translated, it gives CASSQELGNTGELFF. Filled out from reference TRBV14 and TRBJ2-2, the complete variable domain reads EAGVTQFPSHSVIEKGQTVTLRCDPISGHDNLYWYRRVMGKEIKFLLHFVKESKQDESGMPNNRFLAERTGGTYSTLKVQPAELEDSGVYFCASSQELGNTGELFFGEGSRLTVL.

This chain connects TRBV9 to TRBJ2-7; 8 bases line up with TRBD1. The CDR3 length is 14 residues. CDR1 is SGDLS and CDR2 is YYNGEE in the germline V gene. V shed 2 bases, J shed 2 bases, and the junction held 3 bases outside the gene matches. CDR3 sequence: CASSVGQGPYEQYF. The CDR3 DNA follows: TGTGCCAGCAGCGTTGGACAGGGCCCCTACGAGCAGTACTTC.

This rearrangement joins TRBV9 to TRBJ2-6; D is possibly TRBD1 (5 bases). Germline CDR1 SGDLS, CDR2 YYNGEE. The CDR3 length is 16 residues. V lost 1 base and J lost 2, with 10 bases in between. This CDR3 is CASSVTGFTGANVLTF. Here the CDR3 DNA reads TGTGCCAGCAGCGTAACAGGATTCACTGGGGCCAACGTCCTGACTTTC.

This clone was found once. The V and J genes are TRBV11-2 and TRBJ2-1; 7 nucleotides match TRBD2. The germline V gene encodes CDR1 SGHAT and CDR2 FQNNGV. The CDR3 runs to 16 residues. V lost 5 bases to trimming and J lost 5 bases; unmatched junction nucleotides: 12. CDR3 nucleotide sequence: TGTGCCAGCAGCGCAACTCTGCGACTAGCCCACAATGAGCAGTTCTTC. Its translation is CASSATLRLAHNEQFF.

The chain uses TRBV15 and TRBJ2-3; D gene ambiguous. CDR1 and CDR2 from the germline V gene are LNHNV and YYDKDF (reference sequence). This CDR3 has 12 residues. The V and J ends lost 4 bases and 6 bases respectively, with 8 bases between them. The CDR3 DNA reads TGTGCCACCAGCACCGACGGGGATACGCAGTATTTT. It codes for CATSTDGDTQYF.

V usage is TRBV30 and J usage is TRBJ1-1; the D gene is possibly TRBD1 (5 bases). CDR3 length: 14 residues. Between the trimmed V and J ends, which lost 3 bases and 1 base, there was a span of 12 bases. Germline values: CDR1 GTSNPN, CDR2 SVGIG (reference sequence). The CDR3 spells CAWRGGRKNTEAFF. Written as DNA, the CDR3 is TGTGCCTGGAGGGGGGGACGGAAGAACACTGAAGCTTTCTTT. The variable domain in full, with the rest retrieved from reference TRBV30 and TRBJ1-1, is SQTIHQWPATLVQPVGSPLSLECTVEGTSNPNLYWYRQAAGRGLQLLFYSVGIGQISSEVPQNLSASRPQDRQFILSSKKLLLSDSGFYLCAWRGGRKNTEAFFGQGTRLTVV.